These T cell receptor beta chains were read from a single sample in a study of T-cell memory formation after mild COVID-19. TCRdb reanalysed the 5' RACE reads using MiXCR and keeps one entry per CDR3 protein. Among around 200,000 distinct CDR3 sequences, around 15% were seen once, and the ten largest hold roughly 2.1%. Input material: PBMCs or a T cell subset sorted from them (not recorded which). These TCRs come from an adult woman who had mild COVID-19 (a few samples of this study predate the infection). Cell type and time point are not known. The CDR3 runs from the conserved cysteine through the conserved F or W. A D gene is named only where the DNA matches it firmly. Rows give clone size only sometimes, using once, few, many, or a class for an expanded clone.

size: .
D: TRBD1
V: TRBV25-1
J: TRBJ2-6
DNA: TGTGCCAGCAGTCCGACCCCCGGGACAGGGGGCACAGCTGGGGCCAACGTCCTGACTTTC
CDR3: CASSPTPGTGGTAGANVLTF

size: few
D: .
V: TRBV6-5
J: TRBJ1-2
DNA: TGTGCCAGCACCGCCACAGCTAACTATGGCTACACCTTC
CDR3: CASTATANYGYTF

size: few
D: TRBD1
V: TRBV10-3
J: TRBJ2-3
DNA: TGTGCCATCAGAGCAGGGGGCGCCAGAGATACGCAGTATTTT
CDR3: CAIRAGGARDTQYF

size: many
D: TRBD1
V: TRBV6-5
J: TRBJ2-1
DNA: TGTGCCAGCAGGGGACAGGCAAGATTCTCCTACAATGAGCAGTTCTTC
CDR3: CASRGQARFSYNEQFF

size: .
D: TRBD2
V: TRBV5-6
J: TRBJ2-1
DNA: TGTGCCAGCAGCGTGGGGAGGGGTTCGCAGTTCTTC
CDR3: CASSVGRGSQFF

size: few
D: .
V: TRBV7-2
J: TRBJ2-7
DNA: TGTGCCAGCAGCTTATTTGGTGGAGGTACTGGGTCCTACGAGCAGTACTTC
CDR3: CASSLFGGGTGSYEQYF

size: few
D: TRBD1
V: TRBV24-1
J: TRBJ2-5
DNA: TGTGCCACCAGTGGTCAGGGGGCCTATGGAGAGACCCAGTACTTC
CDR3: CATSGQGAYGETQYF

size: few
D: .
V: TRBV7-8
J: TRBJ1-2
DNA: TGTGCCAGCAGCTTAAAGATTCAGGGTGTTCGGGTTCTTAACTATGGCTACACCTTC
CDR3: CASSLKIQGVRVLNYGYTF

size: .
D: .
V: TRBV6-1
J: TRBJ1-1
DNA: TGTGCCAGCCGCGGGACCCTGAACACTGAAGCTTTCTTT
CDR3: CASRGTLNTEAFF

size: .
D: .
V: TRBV11-2
J: TRBJ1-6
DNA: TGTGCCAGCAGTGAGGCGACAGGCTTGTATAATTCACCCCTCCACTTT
CDR3: CASSEATGLYNSPLHF

size: few
D: TRBD2
V: TRBV7-3
J: TRBJ2-1
DNA: TGTGCCAGCAGCTCCGCCACGCGGGAGCGTGCGTTCTTC
CDR3: CASSSATRERAFF

size: .
D: .
V: TRBV3-1
J: TRBJ2-1
DNA: TGTGCCAGCAGCCAAGGATCTGAGCAGTTCTTC
CDR3: CASSQGSEQFF

size: .
D: TRBD1
V: TRBV7-3
J: TRBJ1-2
DNA: TGTGCCAGCAGCTTAGGGACAGGGATCGTGGGTGCCTACACCTTC
CDR3: CASSLGTGIVGAYTF

size: .
D: TRBD2
V: TRBV5-1
J: TRBJ2-1
DNA: TGCGCCAGCAGCGTGCAGACTAGCTGGACTAATGAGCAGTTCTTC
CDR3: CASSVQTSWTNEQFF

size: few
D: .
V: TRBV7-2
J: TRBJ2-7
DNA: TGTGCCAGCAGCTTAAGGCAGGGCCCCTCCTACGAGCAGTACTTC
CDR3: CASSLRQGPSYEQYF

size: few
D: .
V: TRBV12-3/TRBV12-4
J: TRBJ2-6
DNA: TGTGCCAGCAGTTCGTCCCTATTTGGGGCCAACGTCCTGACTTTC
CDR3: CASSSSLFGANVLTF

size: .
D: .
V: TRBV5-1
J: TRBJ2-5
DNA: TGCGCCAGCAGCGACGGGGACATTCAAGAGACCCAGTACTTC
CDR3: CASSDGDIQETQYF

size: .
D: TRBD1
V: TRBV5-1
J: TRBJ2-7
DNA: TGCGCCAGCAGCCCCACTGAGGGGGCCTCCTACGAGCAGTACTTC
CDR3: CASSPTEGASYEQYF

size: .
D: TRBD1
V: TRBV5-1
J: TRBJ1-4
DNA: TGCGCCAGCAGCTTCGGGACAGGAATGAATAATGAAAAACTGTTTTTT
CDR3: CASSFGTGMNNEKLFF

size: few
D: .
V: TRBV12-3/TRBV12-4
J: TRBJ1-1
DNA: TGTGCCAGCAGTCGACAGAGGCGGACTGAAGCTTTCTTT
CDR3: CASSRQRRTEAFF

size: few
D: .
V: TRBV4-3
J: TRBJ1-2
DNA: TGCGCCAGCAGCCAAGTGGCGGCTGGAGGGAATGGCTACACCTTC
CDR3: CASSQVAAGGNGYTF

size: .
D: .
V: TRBV11-3
J: TRBJ1-1
DNA: TGTGCCAGCAGCTCAGGGACGGGGACTGAAGCTTTCTTT
CDR3: CASSSGTGTEAFF

size: many
D: TRBD2
V: TRBV5-1
J: TRBJ2-1
DNA: TGCGCCAGCAGCTTGGTACTAGCGGGAGGCTACAATGAGCAGTTCTTC
CDR3: CASSLVLAGGYNEQFF

size: few
D: TRBD1
V: TRBV7-2
J: TRBJ1-2
DNA: TGTGCCAGCAGCCCAGGGGGAACGGTCGGCTACACCTTC
CDR3: CASSPGGTVGYTF

size: .
D: .
V: TRBV4-2
J: TRBJ1-3
DNA: TGTGCCAGCAGCCAAGTCGGCGGGAGGACTGGAAACACCATATATTTT
CDR3: CASSQVGGRTGNTIYF